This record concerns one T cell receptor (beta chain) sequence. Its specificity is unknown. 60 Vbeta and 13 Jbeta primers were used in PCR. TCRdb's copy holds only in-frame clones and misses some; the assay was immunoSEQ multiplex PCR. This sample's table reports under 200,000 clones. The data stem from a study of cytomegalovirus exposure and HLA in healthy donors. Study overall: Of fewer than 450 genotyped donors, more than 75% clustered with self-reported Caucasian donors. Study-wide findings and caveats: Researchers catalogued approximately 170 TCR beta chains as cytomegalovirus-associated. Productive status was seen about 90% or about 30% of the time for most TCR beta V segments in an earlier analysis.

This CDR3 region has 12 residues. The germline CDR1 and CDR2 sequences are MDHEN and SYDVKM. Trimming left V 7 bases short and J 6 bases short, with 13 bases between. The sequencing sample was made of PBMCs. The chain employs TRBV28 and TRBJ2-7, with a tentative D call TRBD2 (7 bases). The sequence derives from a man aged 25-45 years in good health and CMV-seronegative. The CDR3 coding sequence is TGTGCCAGCATAGGGGGGGGGCGCGAGCAGTACTTC. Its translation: CASIGGGREQYF.